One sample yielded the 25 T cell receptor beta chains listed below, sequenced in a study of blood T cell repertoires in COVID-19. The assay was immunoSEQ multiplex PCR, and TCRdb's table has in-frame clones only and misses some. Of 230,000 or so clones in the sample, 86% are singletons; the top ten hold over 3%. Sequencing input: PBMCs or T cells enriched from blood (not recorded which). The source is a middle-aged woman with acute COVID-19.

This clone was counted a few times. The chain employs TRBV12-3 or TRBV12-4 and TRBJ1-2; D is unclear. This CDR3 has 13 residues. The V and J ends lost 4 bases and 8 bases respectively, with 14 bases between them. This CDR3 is CASSSGRIEGYTF. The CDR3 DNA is TGTGCCAGCAGTTCCGGGAGAATAGAAGGCTACACCTTC.

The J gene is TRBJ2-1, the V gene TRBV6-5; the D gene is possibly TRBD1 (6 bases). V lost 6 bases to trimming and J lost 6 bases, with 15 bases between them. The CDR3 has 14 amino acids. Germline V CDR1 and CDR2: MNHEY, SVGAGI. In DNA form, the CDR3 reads TGTGCCAGCAGGTCCAGGGGTGAGGGCAATGAGCAGTTCTTC. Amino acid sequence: CASRSRGEGNEQFF.

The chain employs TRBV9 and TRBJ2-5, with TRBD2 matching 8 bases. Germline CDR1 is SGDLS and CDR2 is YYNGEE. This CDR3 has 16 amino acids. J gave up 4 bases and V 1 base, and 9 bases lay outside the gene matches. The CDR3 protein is CASSVSQGLASETQYF. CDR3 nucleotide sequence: TGTGCCAGCAGCGTATCGCAAGGACTAGCATCAGAGACCCAGTACTTC. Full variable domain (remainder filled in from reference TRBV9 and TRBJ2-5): DSGVTQTPKHLITATGQRVTLRCSPRSGDLSVYWYQQSLDQGLQFLIQYYNGEERAKGNILERFSAQQFPDLHSELNLSSLELGDSALYFCASSVSQGLASETQYFGPGTRLLVL.

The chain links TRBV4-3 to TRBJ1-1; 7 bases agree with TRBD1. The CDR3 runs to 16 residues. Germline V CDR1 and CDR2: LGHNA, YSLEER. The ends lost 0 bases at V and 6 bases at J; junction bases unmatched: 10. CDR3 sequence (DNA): TGCGCCAGCAGCCAAGATCCTGGAGGGGGCAGCGCTGAAGCTTTCTTT. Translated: CASSQDPGGGSAEAFF.

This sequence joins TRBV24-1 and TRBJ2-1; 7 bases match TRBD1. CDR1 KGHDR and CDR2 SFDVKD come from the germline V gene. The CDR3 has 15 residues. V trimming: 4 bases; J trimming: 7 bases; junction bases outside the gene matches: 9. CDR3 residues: CATSDLDRALNEQFF. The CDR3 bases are TGTGCCACCAGTGACCTAGACAGGGCGTTGAATGAGCAGTTCTTC.

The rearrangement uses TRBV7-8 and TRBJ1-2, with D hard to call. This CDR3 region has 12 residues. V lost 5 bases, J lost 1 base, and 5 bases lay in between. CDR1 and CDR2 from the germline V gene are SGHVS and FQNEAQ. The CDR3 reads CASSAVNYGYTF. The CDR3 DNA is TGTGCCAGCAGCGCGGTTAACTATGGCTACACCTTC.

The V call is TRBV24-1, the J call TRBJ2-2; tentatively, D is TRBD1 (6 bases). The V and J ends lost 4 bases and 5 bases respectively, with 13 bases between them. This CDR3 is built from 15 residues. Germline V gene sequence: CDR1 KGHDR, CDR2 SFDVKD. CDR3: CATSDPGQVTGELFF. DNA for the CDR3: TGTGCCACCAGTGACCCGGGACAAGTTACCGGGGAGCTGTTTTTT.

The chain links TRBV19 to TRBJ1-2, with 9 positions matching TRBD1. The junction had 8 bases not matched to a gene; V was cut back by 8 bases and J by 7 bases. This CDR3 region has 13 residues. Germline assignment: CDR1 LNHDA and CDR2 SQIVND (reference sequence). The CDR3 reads CASRGTGSAGYTF. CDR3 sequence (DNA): TGTGCCAGTCGCGGGACAGGGTCGGCTGGCTACACCTTC.

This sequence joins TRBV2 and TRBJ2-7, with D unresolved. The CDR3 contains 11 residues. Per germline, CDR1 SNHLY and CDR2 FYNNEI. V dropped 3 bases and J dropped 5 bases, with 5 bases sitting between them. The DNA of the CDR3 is TGTGCCAGCAGTGAGTCTGACGAGCAGTACTTC. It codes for CASSESDEQYF.

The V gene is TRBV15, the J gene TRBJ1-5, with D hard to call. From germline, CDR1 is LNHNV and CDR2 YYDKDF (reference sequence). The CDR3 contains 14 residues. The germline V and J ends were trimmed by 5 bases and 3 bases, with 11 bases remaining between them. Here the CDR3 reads CATSPAGFNQPQHF. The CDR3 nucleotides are TGTGCCACCAGCCCGGCGGGATTCAATCAGCCCCAGCATTTT.

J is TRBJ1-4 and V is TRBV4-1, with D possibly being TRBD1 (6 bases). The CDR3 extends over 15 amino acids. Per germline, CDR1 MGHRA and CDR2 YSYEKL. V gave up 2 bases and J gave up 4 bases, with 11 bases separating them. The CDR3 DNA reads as TGCGCCAGCAGCCAACCGGGACAAGTTAATGAAAAACTGTTTTTT. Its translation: CASSQPGQVNEKLFF.

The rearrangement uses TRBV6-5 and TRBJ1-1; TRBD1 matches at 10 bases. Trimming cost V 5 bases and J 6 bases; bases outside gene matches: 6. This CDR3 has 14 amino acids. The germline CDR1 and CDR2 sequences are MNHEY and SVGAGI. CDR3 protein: CASSLRDRGSEAFF. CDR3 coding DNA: TGTGCCAGCAGTCTCCGGGACAGGGGCTCTGAAGCTTTCTTT.

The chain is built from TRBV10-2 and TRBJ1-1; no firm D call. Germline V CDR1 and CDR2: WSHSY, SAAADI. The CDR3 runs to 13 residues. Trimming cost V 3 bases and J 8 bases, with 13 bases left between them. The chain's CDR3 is CASSDPPALEAFF. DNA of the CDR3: TGCGCCAGCAGTGATCCCCCAGCGTTGGAAGCTTTCTTT.

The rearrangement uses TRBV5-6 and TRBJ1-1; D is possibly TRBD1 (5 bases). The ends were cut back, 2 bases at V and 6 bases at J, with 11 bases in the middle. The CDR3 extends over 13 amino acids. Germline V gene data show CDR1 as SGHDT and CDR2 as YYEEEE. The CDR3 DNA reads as TGTGCCAGCAGCTTTGTGGGCAGGGCTGAAGCTTTCTTT. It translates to CASSFVGRAEAFF. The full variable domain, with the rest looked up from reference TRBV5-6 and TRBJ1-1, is DAGVTQSPTHLIKTRGQQVTLRCSPKSGHDTVSWYQQALGQGPQFIFQYYEEEERQRGNFPDRFSGHQFPNYSSELNVNALLLGDSALYLCASSFVGRAEAFFGQGTRLTVV.

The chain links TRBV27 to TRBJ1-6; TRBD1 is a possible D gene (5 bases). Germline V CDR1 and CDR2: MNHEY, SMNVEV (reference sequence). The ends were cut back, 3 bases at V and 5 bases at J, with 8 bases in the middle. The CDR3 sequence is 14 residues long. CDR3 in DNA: TGTGCCAGCAGTTTTACAGGAAATAATTCACCCCTCCACTTT. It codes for CASSFTGNNSPLHF.

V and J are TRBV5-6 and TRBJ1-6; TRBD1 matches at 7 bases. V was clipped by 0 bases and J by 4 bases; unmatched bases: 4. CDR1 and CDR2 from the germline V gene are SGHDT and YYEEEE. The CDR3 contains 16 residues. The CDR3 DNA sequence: TGTGCCAGCAGCTTGGCAGGGGGAGGTTATAATTCACCCCTCCACTTT. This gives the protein CASSLAGGGYNSPLHF.

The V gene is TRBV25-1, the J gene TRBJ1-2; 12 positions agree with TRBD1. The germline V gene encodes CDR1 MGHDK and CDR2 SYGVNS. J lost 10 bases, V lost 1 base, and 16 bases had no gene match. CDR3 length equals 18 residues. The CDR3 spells CASSESHLGRDRGLDYTF. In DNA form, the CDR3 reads TGTGCCAGCAGTGAATCTCATCTCGGGCGGGACAGGGGGCTTGACTACACCTTC.

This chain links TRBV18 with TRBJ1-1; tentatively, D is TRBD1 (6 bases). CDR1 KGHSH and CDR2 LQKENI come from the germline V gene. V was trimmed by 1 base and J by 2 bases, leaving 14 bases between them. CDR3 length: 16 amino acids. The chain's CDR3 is CASSPLPQGGNTEAFF. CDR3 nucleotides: TGTGCCAGCTCACCACTACCACAGGGTGGCAACACTGAAGCTTTCTTT.

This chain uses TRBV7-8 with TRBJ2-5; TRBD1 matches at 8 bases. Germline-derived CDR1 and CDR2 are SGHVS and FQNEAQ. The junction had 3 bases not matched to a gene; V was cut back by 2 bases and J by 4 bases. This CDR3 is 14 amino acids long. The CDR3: CASSLWDRSETQYF. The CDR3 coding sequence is TGTGCCAGCAGCTTATGGGACAGGTCAGAGACCCAGTACTTC.

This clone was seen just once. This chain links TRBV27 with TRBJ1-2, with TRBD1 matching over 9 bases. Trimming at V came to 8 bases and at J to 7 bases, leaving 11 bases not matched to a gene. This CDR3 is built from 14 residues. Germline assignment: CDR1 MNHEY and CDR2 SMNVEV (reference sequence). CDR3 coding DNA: TGTGCCAGCGGCGAGACGGGACAGGGTTCTGGCTACACCTTC. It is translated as CASGETGQGSGYTF.

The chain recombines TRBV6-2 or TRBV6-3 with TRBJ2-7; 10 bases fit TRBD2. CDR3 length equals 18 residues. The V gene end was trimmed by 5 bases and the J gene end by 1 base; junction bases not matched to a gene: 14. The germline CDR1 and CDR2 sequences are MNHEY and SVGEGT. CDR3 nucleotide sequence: TGTGCCAGCAGTAACATCGGTAGCGGGGGGATTTTATCCTACGAGCAGTACGTC. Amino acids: CASSNIGSGGILSYEQYV.

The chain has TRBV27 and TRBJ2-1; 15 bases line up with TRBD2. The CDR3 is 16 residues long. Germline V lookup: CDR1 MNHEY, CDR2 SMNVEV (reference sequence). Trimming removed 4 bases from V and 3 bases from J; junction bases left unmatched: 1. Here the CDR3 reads CASSSGLAGGYNEQFF. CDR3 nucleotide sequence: TGTGCCAGCAGTTCGGGACTAGCGGGGGGCTACAATGAGCAGTTCTTC.

The CDR3 sequence: CASSLEQGPHNEQFF. In DNA, the CDR3 is TGCGCCAGCAGCTTGGAACAGGGGCCCCACAATGAGCAGTTCTTC. The rearrangement joins TRBV5-1 to TRBJ2-1; 7 nucleotides align to TRBD1. V shed 0 bases and J 5 bases; nucleotides not matched to a gene: 5. The CDR3 is made up of 15 amino acids. Germline loops: CDR1 SGHRS, CDR2 YFSETQ.

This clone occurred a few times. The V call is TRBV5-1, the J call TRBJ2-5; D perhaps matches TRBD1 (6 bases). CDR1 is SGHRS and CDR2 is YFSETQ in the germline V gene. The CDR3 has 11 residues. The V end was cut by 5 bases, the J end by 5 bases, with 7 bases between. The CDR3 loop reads CASRRGETQYF. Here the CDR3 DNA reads TGCGCCAGCAGGAGGGGGGAGACCCAGTACTTC.

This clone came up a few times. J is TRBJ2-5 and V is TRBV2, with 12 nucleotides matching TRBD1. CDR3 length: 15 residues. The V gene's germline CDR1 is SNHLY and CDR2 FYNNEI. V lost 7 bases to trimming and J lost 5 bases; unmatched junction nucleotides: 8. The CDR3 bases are TGTGCCAGCACTTCCGGGACAGGGGGCCGGGAGACCCAGTACTTC. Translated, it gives CASTSGTGGRETQYF.